The 31 T cell receptor beta chains reported below all come from one sample, sequenced in a study of shared clonotypes between healthy human individuals. Some clones are missing from TCRdb's copy, which holds only in-frame ones; the method was immunoSEQ multiplex PCR. The sample carries roughly 2 million clones, 85% to 95% recorded once. Sequenced: naive CD4+ T cells sorted from blood. The subset: CD45RA+ positively selected. Receptors were obtained from a man aged 18-30 years in good health.

This chain joins TRBV5-1 and TRBJ2-7, with D hard to call. Deletions cut 2 bases from V and 0 bases from J, with 12 bases between. The germline gives CDR1 SGHRS, CDR2 YFSETQ. There are 15 residues in the CDR3. The CDR3 spells CASSFTSGLSYEQYF. CDR3 nucleotides: TGCGCCAGCAGCTTCACTTCCGGTCTCTCCTACGAGCAGTACTTC.

V usage is TRBV9 and J usage is TRBJ1-4, with 10 nucleotides matching TRBD1. The CDR3 totals 17 residues. The junction had 3 bases not matched to a gene; V was cut back by 0 bases and J by 1 base. Germline-derived CDR1 and CDR2 are SGDLS and YYNGEE. The CDR3 loop is CASSVGDRGRTNEKLFF. CDR3 nucleotides: TGTGCCAGCAGCGTAGGTGACAGGGGGCGAACTAATGAAAAACTGTTTTTT.

This sequence joins TRBV7-2 and TRBJ2-1; the match to TRBD1 covers 8 bases. Germline CDR1 and CDR2: SGHTA and FQGNSA. With V trimmed by 4 bases and J by 13 bases, 6 bases remained unmatched. CDR3 length: 12 amino acids. CDR3 loop: CASSWGTGNQFF. The CDR3 region has the DNA TGTGCCAGCAGCTGGGGGACAGGCAATCAGTTCTTC.

The V call is TRBV28, the J call TRBJ1-2, with 7 bases that match TRBD1. Germline V CDR1 and CDR2: MDHEN, SYDVKM. V shed 6 bases, J shed 10 bases, and the junction held 14 bases outside the gene matches. The CDR3 loop spans 14 amino acids. CDR3: CASSYDRVELYYTF. DNA for the CDR3: TGTGCCAGCAGCTATGACAGGGTGGAATTGTACTACACCTTC.

CDR3 residues: CAISESIRDGTQYF. CDR3 sequence (DNA): TGTGCCATCAGTGAGTCGATCAGGGATGGGACGCAGTATTTT. The chain couples TRBV10-3 to TRBJ2-3, with D possibly being TRBD1 (5 bases). Trimming removed 0 bases from V and 9 bases from J, with 13 bases in between. Per the germline V gene, CDR1 is ENHRY and CDR2 is SYGVKD. This CDR3 comprises 14 residues.

The rearrangement uses TRBV6-1 and TRBJ1-4; no clear D. Deletions cut 6 bases from V and 8 bases from J, with 16 bases between. In germline, CDR1 is MNHNS, CDR2 SASEGT. CDR3 length equals 14 residues. This CDR3 reads CASSPVGVGEKLFF. CDR3 nucleotide sequence: TGTGCCAGCAGCCCCGTTGGGGTAGGGGAAAAACTGTTTTTT.

J is TRBJ2-7 and V is TRBV2; 9 nucleotides agree with TRBD1. The CDR3 covers 14 residues. CDR1 is SNHLY, CDR2 FYNNEI, per germline. The J segment lost 4 bases and the V segment lost 5 bases, leaving 6 bases of the junction unmatched. The CDR3 is CASSNTGQGYEQYF. The CDR3 DNA sequence: TGTGCCAGCAGTAATACGGGACAGGGTTACGAGCAGTACTTC.

The count of this clone is one. V is TRBV7-9 and J is TRBJ1-5; 9 bases map to TRBD1. The J segment lost 7 bases and the V segment lost 5 bases, leaving 6 bases of the junction unmatched. Germline CDR1 and CDR2: SEHNR and FQNEAQ (reference sequence). CDR3 length equals 14 residues. CDR3 DNA sequence: TGTGCCAGCAGCCGGGACAGGGACGAACAGCCCCAGCATTTT. Its translation: CASSRDRDEQPQHF.

V and J are TRBV18 and TRBJ2-1, with a weak D call TRBD1 (6 bases). V was clipped by 7 bases and J by 1 base, with 14 bases between them. This CDR3 comprises 15 residues. The germline gives CDR1 KGHSH, CDR2 LQKENI. CDR3 amino acids: CASLNRASSYNEQFF. DNA of the CDR3: TGTGCCAGCTTGAACAGGGCCTCATCCTACAATGAGCAGTTCTTC.

For this clone: This sample includes further DNA sequences coding for the same CDR3. The CDR3 DNA reads as TGTGCCAGCAGTTACCAGGACCGGAACACTGAAGCTTTCTTT. This translates into CASSYQDRNTEAFF. The chain uses TRBV6-5 and TRBJ1-1, with D uncertain. The CDR3 runs 14 residues. From germline, CDR1 is MNHEY and CDR2 SVGAGI. The V gene lost 2 bases and the J gene lost 1 base, with 8 bases spanning the gap.

This chain connects TRBV6-6 to TRBJ1-2, with D perhaps matching TRBD1 (6 bases). The CDR3 runs 13 residues. Per the germline V gene, CDR1 is MNHNY and CDR2 is SVGAGI (reference sequence). Trimming cost V 6 bases and J 4 bases, with 12 bases left between them. The chain's CDR3 is CASRTDRSYGYTF. The CDR3 DNA sequence: TGTGCCAGCAGAACCGACAGGAGCTATGGCTACACCTTC.

Concerning this clone: The same CDR3 also results from other DNA sequences found in this sample. The chain joins TRBV7-9 to TRBJ2-7, with 9 bases identical to TRBD1. V shed 5 bases and J 2 bases; nucleotides not matched to a gene: 4. The CDR3 spans 14 residues. From germline, CDR1 is SEHNR and CDR2 FQNEAQ (reference sequence). For the CDR3, the DNA is TGTGCCAGCAGCCCCGGACAGGGGACCTACGAGCAGTACTTC. Its protein product is CASSPGQGTYEQYF.

The chain recombines TRBV19 with TRBJ2-1; unclear D gene. This CDR3 contains 14 residues. CDR1 is LNHDA, CDR2 SQIVND, per germline (reference sequence). Trimming left V 1 base short and J 6 bases short, with 10 bases between. The chain's CDR3 is CASSIGVVVNEQFF. In DNA form, the CDR3 reads TGTGCCAGTAGTATAGGAGTAGTGGTCAATGAGCAGTTCTTC.

The J gene is TRBJ1-1, the V gene TRBV7-2; perhaps TRBD1 as D (6 bases). The V gene lost 7 bases and the J gene lost 2 bases, with 14 bases spanning the gap. CDR3 length: 14 amino acids. Germline lookup yields CDR1 SGHTA and CDR2 FQGNSA. Here the CDR3 DNA reads TGTGCCAGCAAAATAGGGGGTCGCAACACTGAAGCTTTCTTT. This sequence encodes CASKIGGRNTEAFF.

The chain employs TRBV30 and TRBJ2-7; 7 bases are shared with TRBD2. The germline gives CDR1 GTSNPN, CDR2 SVGIG (reference sequence). The CDR3 has 15 amino acids. V dropped 0 bases and J dropped 4; count of bases not matched to a gene: 9. The CDR3 DNA is TGTGCCTGGAGTGTCCTGGGCGGGAGCGAGTACGAGCAGTACTTC. Amino acid sequence: CAWSVLGGSEYEQYF.

This clone was counted a single time. The chain couples TRBV6-1 to TRBJ2-3; D possibly matches TRBD1 or TRBD2 (5 bases each). Germline V gene lookup returns CDR1 MNHNS and CDR2 SASEGT. The CDR3 runs 13 residues. The V end lost 2 bases, the J end lost 10 bases, and 13 bases lay between the germline ends. CDR3 sequence reads: CASSEPLEGPQYF. In nucleotides, the CDR3 is TGTGCCAGCAGTGAACCCCTAGAGGGACCGCAGTATTTT.

This chain uses TRBV5-1 with TRBJ2-3; TRBD1 is a possible D gene (6 bases). The CDR3 has 14 amino acids. Germline V CDR1 and CDR2: SGHRS, YFSETQ. V was cut by 4 bases and J by 1 base, with 10 bases left in between. The CDR3 reads CASSIRGRTDTQYF. The CDR3 coding sequence is TGCGCCAGCAGCATCAGGGGACGCACAGATACGCAGTATTTT.

The rearrangement links TRBV7-2 to TRBJ1-2; 9 positions agree with TRBD1. The CDR3 runs 15 residues. The germline V gene encodes CDR1 SGHTA and CDR2 FQGNSA. The ends lost 6 bases at V and 7 bases at J; junction bases unmatched: 12. The CDR3 coding sequence is TGTGCCAGCAGTTCCGAATTCACAGGGGGCGGTGGCTACACCTTC. Encoded protein: CASSSEFTGGGGYTF. Full variable domain (missing parts from reference TRBV7-2 and TRBJ1-2): GAGVSQSPSNKVTEKGKDVELRCDPISGHTALYWYRQSLGQGLEFLIYFQGNSAPDKSGLPSDRFSAERTGGSVSTLTIQRTQQEDSAVYLCASSSEFTGGGGYTFGSGTRLTVV.

This clone was detected once. The V gene is TRBV18, the J gene TRBJ2-7; 9 nucleotides match TRBD2. The V gene end was trimmed by 3 bases and the J gene end by 1 base; junction bases not matched to a gene: 4. The CDR3 consists of 15 residues. Germline CDR1 KGHSH, CDR2 LQKENI. In DNA, the CDR3 is TGTGCCAGCTCACCCGTGCGGGGGGGTTCCTACGAGCAGTACTTC. Translation: CASSPVRGGSYEQYF.

This chain links TRBV9 with TRBJ2-7; 8 bases are shared with TRBD2. With V trimmed by 0 bases and J by 7 bases, 3 bases remained unmatched. Germline lookup yields CDR1 SGDLS and CDR2 YYNGEE. The CDR3 loop spans 13 amino acids. CDR3 sequence (DNA): TGTGCCAGCAGCGTAGTGAGCGGGAGTGAGCAGTACTTC. It encodes CASSVVSGSEQYF. Full variable domain (missing parts from reference TRBV9 and TRBJ2-7): DSGVTQTPKHLITATGQRVTLRCSPRSGDLSVYWYQQSLDQGLQFLIQYYNGEERAKGNILERFSAQQFPDLHSELNLSSLELGDSALYFCASSVVSGSEQYFGPGTRLTVT.

The V and J genes are TRBV6-4 and TRBJ2-2; 9 bases line up with TRBD2. Germline V CDR1 and CDR2: MRHNA, SNTAGT. The CDR3 is made up of 16 amino acids. V shed 3 bases, J shed 5 bases, and the junction held 7 bases outside the gene matches. CDR3 residues: CASSESVAGVTGELFF. The CDR3 DNA follows: TGTGCCAGCAGTGAAAGCGTAGCGGGGGTTACCGGGGAGCTGTTTTTT.

The chain recombines TRBV5-1 with TRBJ1-4; D gene unclear. The V gene lost 4 bases and the J gene lost 7 bases, with 11 bases spanning the gap. The CDR3 length is 13 residues. CDR1 and CDR2 from the germline V gene are SGHRS and YFSETQ. The CDR3, as DNA: TGCGCCAGCAGCCCCTTTGGATCTGAAAAACTGTTTTTT. Translating gives CASSPFGSEKLFF.

This clone showed up just once. At one of its ends the junction is not consistent with the germline gene, which may arise from a read error. The chain has TRBV30 and TRBJ1-6; D might be TRBD1 (5 bases). The CDR3 has 13 residues. Germline lookup yields CDR1 GTSNPN and CDR2 SVGIG (reference sequence). The DNA for the CDR3 is TGTGCCTGGAGTGTATCCATCCGGGACCCGCCTAACTTT. It translates to CAWSVSIRDPPNF.

The V call is TRBV2, the J call TRBJ1-1; the D is unclear. From germline, CDR1 is SNHLY and CDR2 FYNNEI. The CDR3 is 12 residues long. V was clipped by 4 bases and J by 8 bases, with 11 bases between them. For the CDR3, the DNA is TGTGCCAGCAGTGCTGAGCGGGTGGAAGCTTTCTTT. It yields the protein CASSAERVEAFF.

The rearrangement links TRBV4-1 to TRBJ1-1; 9 positions match TRBD1. The germline V gene has CDR1 MGHRA and CDR2 YSYEKL. V dropped 1 base and J dropped 1; count of bases not matched to a gene: 1. This CDR3 region has 15 residues. The CDR3 coding sequence is TGCGCCAGCAGCCAAGGGGACAGGGCGAACACTGAAGCTTTCTTT. This codes for CASSQGDRANTEAFF.

Remarks on this clone: Other DNA sequences of this sample code for an identical CDR3. V gene TRBV5-1 combines with J gene TRBJ2-3; no definite D call. This CDR3 is 14 amino acids long. Trimming left V 0 bases short and J 0 bases short, with 5 bases between. Germline V gene sequence: CDR1 SGHRS, CDR2 YFSETQ. The CDR3 nucleotides are TGCGCCAGCAGCTTGGACCGAAGCACAGATACGCAGTATTTT. The encoded protein is CASSLDRSTDTQYF.

The chain employs TRBV10-3 and TRBJ1-2, with D hard to call. The V end lost 8 bases, the J end lost 5 bases, and 12 bases lay between the germline ends. The CDR3 contains 12 residues. Germline CDR1 and CDR2: ENHRY and SYGVKD. Here the CDR3 reads CAISGPEYGYTF. In DNA form, the CDR3 reads TGTGCCATCTCGGGCCCCGAGTATGGCTACACCTTC.

This clone was recorded once. The V and J genes are TRBV29-1 and TRBJ1-2; a weak D match, TRBD1 (5 bases). V lost 3 bases, J lost 4 bases, and 9 bases lay in between. CDR3 size: 12 residues. In germline, CDR1 is SQVTM, CDR2 ANQGSEA. CDR3 loop: CSVDREGYGYTF. CDR3 DNA sequence: TGCAGCGTTGACAGGGAGGGCTATGGCTACACCTTC.

The rearrangement joins TRBV6-5 to TRBJ2-7; TRBD1 aligns across 9 bases. The germline V gene has CDR1 MNHEY and CDR2 SVGAGI. Germline trimming cut 7 bases from V and 4 bases from J; bases unmatched to any gene: 5. The CDR3 consists of 13 residues. The chain's CDR3 is CASNTGGSYEQYF. CDR3 in DNA: TGTGCCAGCAATACAGGGGGCTCGTACGAGCAGTACTTC.

The J gene is TRBJ1-4, the V gene TRBV6-5; the match to TRBD1 covers 9 bases. Germline CDR1 MNHEY, CDR2 SVGAGI. The CDR3 covers 15 residues. The J segment lost 11 bases and the V segment lost 7 bases, leaving 14 bases of the junction unmatched. This CDR3 is CASKINGTGHVKLFF. The CDR3 coding sequence is TGTGCCAGCAAAATTAACGGGACAGGGCATGTGAAACTGTTTTTT.

The chain has TRBV30 and TRBJ2-7; TRBD1 might be the D (6 bases). The CDR3 totals 12 residues. Germline V gene lookup returns CDR1 GTSNPN and CDR2 SVGIG (reference sequence). V lost 4 bases and J 9 bases, leaving 16 bases between the germline ends. The CDR3 loop reads CAWTATGLRQYF. CDR3 nucleotides: TGTGCCTGGACCGCGACAGGTCTAAGGCAGTACTTC.